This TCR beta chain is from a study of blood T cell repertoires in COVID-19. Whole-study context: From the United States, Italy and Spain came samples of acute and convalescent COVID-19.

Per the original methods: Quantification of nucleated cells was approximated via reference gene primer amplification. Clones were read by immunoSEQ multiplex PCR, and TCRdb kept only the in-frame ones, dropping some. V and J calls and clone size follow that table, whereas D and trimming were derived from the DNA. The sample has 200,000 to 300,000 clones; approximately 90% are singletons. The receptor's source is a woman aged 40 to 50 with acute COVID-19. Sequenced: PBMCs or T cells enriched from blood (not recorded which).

Written as DNA, the CDR3 is TGTGCCAGTAGTATAGCCGGGACAATGGGAGTCGAGCAGTACTTC. Translated, it gives CASSIAGTMGVEQYF. The chain has TRBV19 and TRBJ2-7; tentative D call: TRBD1 (6 bases). The length of the CDR3 is 15 residues. Trimming took 1 base from V and 6 from J, leaving 16 bases between them. Per germline, CDR1 LNHDA and CDR2 SQIVND (reference sequence).